Following are 17 T cell receptor beta chains from one sample sequenced in a study of cytomegalovirus exposure and HLA in healthy donors. 13 Jbeta primers and 60 Vbeta primers were used for the PCR. The table came from immunoSEQ multiplex PCR; TCRdb's copy has only in-frame clones and leaves some out. The sample carries 150,000 to 200,000 clones, roughly 71% recorded once. The sample comprised PBMCs. These receptors came from a male donor in good health and CMV-seropositive.

The chain has TRBV5-4 and TRBJ1-1; D not certain. V was trimmed by 2 bases and J by 4 bases, leaving 15 bases between them. The germline gives CDR1 SGHNT, CDR2 YYREEE (reference sequence). The CDR3 runs to 15 residues. For the CDR3, the DNA is TGTGCCAGCAGCTTCGGTGGGAGAGGAGTCACTGAAGCTTTCTTT. Translated, it gives CASSFGGRGVTEAFF.

The chain employs TRBV9 and TRBJ2-5; TRBD2 matches at 14 bases. CDR1 and CDR2 from the germline V gene are SGDLS and YYNGEE. CDR3 length: 14 residues. The junction had 2 bases not matched to a gene; V was cut back by 3 bases and J by 7 bases. The CDR3 protein is CASSGGLAGGTQYF. The CDR3 DNA reads TGTGCCAGCAGCGGCGGACTAGCGGGGGGGACCCAGTACTTC.

J is TRBJ2-1 and V is TRBV6-1; 9 bases match TRBD1. The V gene's germline CDR1 is MNHNS and CDR2 SASEGT. Losses at the gene ends were 7 bases for V and 4 bases for J; bases not matched to a gene: 5. This CDR3 contains 14 residues. As DNA, the CDR3 is TGTGCCAGCACTCGGACAGGGGTTTACAATGAGCAGTTCTTC. It translates to CASTRTGVYNEQFF.

The genes are TRBV6-5 and TRBJ2-1; 8 bases fit TRBD2. The ends lost 2 bases at V and 7 bases at J; junction bases unmatched: 7. The CDR3 runs 15 residues. Germline V CDR1 and CDR2: MNHEY, SVGAGI. CDR3 residues: CASSYDGGGWNEQFF. The CDR3 nucleotides read TGTGCCAGCAGTTACGACGGCGGGGGGTGGAATGAGCAGTTCTTC.

V is TRBV19 and J is TRBJ1-5; D possibly corresponds to TRBD1 (5 bases). Germline V CDR1 and CDR2: LNHDA, SQIVND (reference sequence). Trimming shortened V by 1 base and J by 6 bases, and 16 bases separated the two germline ends. The CDR3 runs to 16 residues. CDR3 nucleotides: TGTGCCAGTAGTATAGGCCATTGGGGGGGTGGTCAGCCCCAGCATTTT. It is translated as CASSIGHWGGGQPQHF.

This clone was detected once. The chain links TRBV7-2 to TRBJ1-1; D ambiguous. The CDR3 runs to 14 residues. The ends were cut back, 5 bases at V and 5 bases at J, with 15 bases in the middle. Germline CDR1 reads SGHTA; CDR2 reads FQGNSA. The CDR3 DNA follows: TGTGCCAGCAGCCCTACAGCGAGGGTAACTGAAGCTTTCTTT. This codes for CASSPTARVTEAFF.

The CDR3 loop is CASRSLAGGNTGELFF. The CDR3 coding sequence is TGTGCCAGCAGGTCGCTAGCGGGGGGTAACACCGGGGAGCTGTTTTTT. The chain carries TRBV4-2 and TRBJ2-2; 11 nucleotides match TRBD2. Trimming cost V 6 bases and J 2 bases; bases outside gene matches: 5. The germline gives CDR1 LGHNA, CDR2 YNFKEQ. The CDR3 sequence is 16 residues long.

The rearrangement uses TRBV6-1 and TRBJ2-5; D is possibly TRBD1 (5 bases). CDR1 MNHNS and CDR2 SASEGT come from the germline V gene. CDR3 length equals 14 residues. Trimming removed 7 bases at V and 1 base at J, with 13 bases between. The CDR3 nucleotides read TGTGCCAGCACCCGCAGGGAATTCCAAGAGACCCAGTACTTC. Its translation is CASTRREFQETQYF.

The gene calls are TRBV7-9 and TRBJ1-1; 10 nucleotides line up with TRBD1. Germline V lookup: CDR1 SEHNR, CDR2 FQNEAQ (reference sequence). The V and J ends lost 5 bases and 6 bases, in that order; junction bases with no gene match: 6. This CDR3 has 14 residues. DNA for the CDR3: TGTGCCAGCAGCCTAAGACAGGGGGCCGCTGAAGCTTTCTTT. Protein product: CASSLRQGAAEAFF.

The CDR3 DNA reads as TGTGCCAGCAGCTCGGACAGGAACACTGAAGCTTTCTTT. It yields the protein CASSSDRNTEAFF. The rearrangement links TRBV7-3 to TRBJ1-1, with TRBD1 as a possible D gene (6 bases). Germline V lookup: CDR1 SGHTA, CDR2 FQGTGA. The CDR3 loop spans 13 amino acids. V lost 4 bases and J 1 base, leaving 7 bases between the germline ends.

The CDR3: CSVHEVPNTEAFF. DNA of the CDR3: TGCAGCGTCCATGAGGTGCCGAACACTGAAGCTTTCTTT. The chain combines TRBV29-1 with TRBJ1-1; no clear D gene. Between the trimmed V and J ends, which lost 6 bases and 1 base, there was a span of 12 bases. Germline CDR1 and CDR2: SQVTM and ANQGSEA. The CDR3 contains 13 residues.

This rearrangement joins TRBV11-2 to TRBJ2-1; 10 nucleotides line up with TRBD1. Germline assignment: CDR1 SGHAT and CDR2 FQNNGV. The CDR3 has 15 amino acids. The junction had 3 bases not matched to a gene; V was cut back by 4 bases and J by 3 bases. The CDR3 DNA follows: TGTGCCAGCAGCTCCGGGACAGGGGACTACAATGAGCAGTTCTTC. This codes for CASSSGTGDYNEQFF. Complete variable domain (other parts from reference TRBV11-2 and TRBJ2-1): EAGVAQSPRYKIIEKRQSVAFWCNPISGHATLYWYQQILGQGPKLLIQFQNNGVVDDSQLPKDRFSAERLKGVDSTLKIQPAKLEDSAVYLCASSSGTGDYNEQFFGPGTRLTVL.

This clone occurred once. V gene TRBV19 combines with J gene TRBJ2-2; D ambiguous. Germline V gene data show CDR1 as LNHDA and CDR2 as SQIVND (reference sequence). The CDR3 has 16 amino acids. V was shortened by 1 base and J by 1 base, with 10 bases between the two germline ends. The CDR3 is CASSIVSQRNTGELFF. The CDR3 DNA sequence: TGTGCCAGTAGTATAGTGAGTCAACGGAACACCGGGGAGCTGTTTTTT.

The chain employs TRBV6-1 and TRBJ2-7, with D possibly matching TRBD1 (5 bases). Germline CDR1 is MNHNS and CDR2 is SASEGT. The CDR3 is 13 residues long. V was cut by 5 bases and J by 4 bases, with 12 bases left in between. CDR3 sequence reads: CASSTRVTYEQYF. The CDR3 nucleotides read TGTGCCAGCAGTACCAGGGTCACTTACGAGCAGTACTTC.

This chain joins TRBV14 and TRBJ2-2; 12 bases are a match to TRBD2. The length of the CDR3 is 17 residues. Unmatched junction bases numbered 3, after V lost 1 base and J lost 3 bases. Germline values: CDR1 SGHDN, CDR2 FVKESK. CDR3 sequence: CASSQVLAGGYTGELFF. The CDR3, as DNA: TGTGCCAGCAGCCAAGTACTAGCGGGGGGTTACACCGGGGAGCTGTTTTTT.

This clone was recorded only once. The V call is TRBV9, the J call TRBJ2-2; D may be TRBD1 (6 bases). Trimming left V 3 bases short and J 5 bases short, with 11 bases between. Germline CDR1 SGDLS, CDR2 YYNGEE. CDR3 length: 14 residues. For the CDR3, the DNA is TGTGCCAGCAGCGGACGGACAGTAACCGGGGAGCTGTTTTTT. Encoded protein: CASSGRTVTGELFF.

This clone is a singleton in its sample. The chain links TRBV4-1 to TRBJ2-3, with 10 bases fitting TRBD1. V was pared by 4 bases and J by 0 bases, with 7 bases of the junction left unmatched. The germline V gene encodes CDR1 MGHRA and CDR2 YSYEKL. The CDR3 has 17 amino acids. The CDR3: CASSRYGTGASTDTQYF. The CDR3 nucleotides read TGCGCCAGCAGCCGTTACGGGACAGGGGCTAGCACAGATACGCAGTATTTT.